A selection of T cell receptor beta chains follows, all from one sample in a study of CD8 T cells in ankylosing spondylitis. TCRdb reprocessed the 5' RACE reads via MiXCR and lists one record per CDR3 protein. Among 200,000 or so distinct CDR3 sequences listed, about 18% were seen once. Sequenced material: blood, either unsorted or a sorted T cell fraction (not recorded which). The origin of the receptors is a male donor aged 5 to 30 with ankylosing spondylitis or in good health (not recorded which). CDR3s leave out the opening cysteine and the closing phenylalanine or tryptophan. Each record gives: V gene, D gene, J gene, CDR3 protein. A D gene is named only where the DNA matches it firmly.

>TRBV5-1|TRBD1|TRBJ1-1
ASSADRGGGATEAF
>TRBV20-1|NA|TRBJ2-4
SARDLLSGDIQY
>TRBV5-6|NA|TRBJ2-6
ASSFTARSISGANVLT
>TRBV10-3|TRBD1|TRBJ1-2
AIDRTGGGYGYT
>TRBV29-1|NA|TRBJ2-7
SGGIGGREQY
>TRBV5-1|NA|TRBJ1-1
ASSLKAGAEAF
>TRBV12-3/TRBV12-4|TRBD1|TRBJ2-3
ASSPDRTYTDTQY
>TRBV24-1|TRBD2|TRBJ2-1
ATSESGSFSNEQF
>TRBV7-8|TRBD2|TRBJ2-5
ASSRRLAGAVETQY
>TRBV20-1|NA|TRBJ2-3
SARDRSTDTQY
>TRBV3-1|TRBD1|TRBJ2-1
ASSQYQGVNNEQF
>TRBV27|TRBD1|TRBJ2-5
ASSLDRGLETQY
>TRBV5-6|TRBD2|TRBJ2-3
ASSLAGTSGTPRGTDTQY
>TRBV4-3|NA|TRBJ2-6
ASSQDLDPQGPGANVLT
>TRBV29-1|NA|TRBJ2-1
SAVRDVNEQF
>TRBV4-1|NA|TRBJ2-3
ASSQVGGEADTQY
>TRBV5-1|NA|TRBJ2-7
ASSRTAQNEQY
>TRBV5-1|NA|TRBJ2-2
ASTPRGPTNTGELF
>TRBV24-1|TRBD2|TRBJ2-1
ATSPGTRLGEQF
>TRBV5-6|TRBD1|TRBJ2-5
ASSFQGQGAVETQY
>TRBV12-3/TRBV12-4|NA|TRBJ2-7
ASSLWMAARSYEQY
>TRBV20-1|NA|TRBJ2-3
SARQGDTQY
>TRBV27|TRBD2|TRBJ2-3
ASSLVAGGFTDTQY
>TRBV12-3/TRBV12-4|NA|TRBJ2-1
ASSLSEGIGNEQF
>TRBV24-1|TRBD1|TRBJ2-5
ATSVRTGDLKTQY
>TRBV7-2|TRBD2|TRBJ2-5
ASSSETGGLLAGGFSETQY
>TRBV24-1|NA|TRBJ2-1
ATSDILATGYNEQF
>TRBV23-1|NA|TRBJ2-1
ASSQFTGPGGQF
>TRBV29-1|TRBD2|TRBJ2-1
SVSTSGSYNEQF
>TRBV29-1|NA|TRBJ1-1
SVAGGVAEAF
>TRBV10-3|TRBD2|TRBJ2-1
AISESYGRARNEQF
>TRBV29-1|NA|TRBJ2-7
SVETAYEQY
>TRBV25-1|NA|TRBJ2-3
ASSEYRRAHTDTQY
>TRBV27|TRBD2|TRBJ2-1
ASSLSISGSSDEQF
>TRBV12-3/TRBV12-4|TRBD1|TRBJ1-5
ASSTGTGDFNQPQH
>TRBV5-6|NA|TRBJ2-2
ASSSGTNTGELF
>TRBV12-3/TRBV12-4|TRBD1|TRBJ1-1
ASSNSGTGADTEAF
>TRBV10-3|NA|TRBJ2-3
AISPFSVRSTDTQY
>TRBV6-5|TRBD2|TRBJ2-1
ASSYSLAGGSEQF
>TRBV14|NA|TRBJ2-7
ASSQGLHTYEQY
>TRBV12-3/TRBV12-4|TRBD1|TRBJ2-1
ASSRVRTGRYNEQF
>TRBV28|NA|TRBJ2-7
ASRQGYSYEQY
>TRBV20-1|NA|TRBJ1-4
SARAGGGEEKLF
>TRBV4-1|NA|TRBJ2-3
ASSQDGLGPDTQY
>TRBV24-1|NA|TRBJ2-2
ATSDFGDVGELF
>TRBV11-2|TRBD2|TRBJ2-1
ASSLGRGLAGGVGEQF
>TRBV20-1|TRBD2|TRBJ2-3
SAGLAGGPKADTQY